Listed below are T cell receptor beta chains from one sample, sequenced in a study of blood T cell repertoires in COVID-19. The data were produced by immunoSEQ multiplex PCR, yet TCRdb's version contains in-frame clones alone and is incomplete. The profile shows fewer than 200,000 clones, 88% of them singletons. The sequenced sample was peripheral blood. The receptors come from a man aged 35 to 55 with active or convalescent COVID-19. Both conserved end residues are part of each CDR3. A D gene is named only where the DNA matches it firmly. Size is stated for part of the rows, as once, few or many counts, or as a class when the clone is expanded.

j_gene	d_gene	v_gene	abundance	CDR3aa	CDR3nt
TRBJ1-4	TRBD1	TRBV6-6	-	CASSGGTGNEKLFF	TGTGCCAGCAGCGGGGGGACAGGGAATGAAAAACTGTTTTTT
TRBJ1-3	-	TRBV30	-	CASAASALISGNTIYF	TGTGCCTCCGCCGCCAGCGCTCTTATCTCTGGAAACACCATATATTTT
TRBJ1-2	-	TRBV2	-	CASSENRADYGYTF	TGTGCCAGCAGTGAAAACAGGGCGGACTATGGCTACACCTTC
TRBJ2-7	TRBD2	TRBV27	-	CASSLSAVAGGIYEQYF	TGTGCCAGCAGTTTATCTGCGGTCGCGGGAGGAATCTACGAGCAGTACTTC
TRBJ1-3	-	TRBV2	few	CASSAQGSSGNTIYF	TGTGCCAGCAGTGCCCAGGGGTCGTCAGGAAACACCATATATTTT
TRBJ2-7	-	TRBV20-1	-	CSASIFGTYEQYF	TGCAGTGCTAGTATATTCGGTACCTACGAGCAGTACTTC
TRBJ2-6	TRBD1	TRBV28	once	CASSGTGWSGANVLTF	TGTGCCAGCAGTGGGACAGGTTGGTCTGGGGCCAACGTCCTGACTTTC
TRBJ1-4	-	TRBV19	-	CASSPKHGWGVSLFF	TGTGCCAGTAGCCCCAAACACGGATGGGGGGTCAGCCTGTTTTTT
TRBJ2-1	-	TRBV28	-	CASSTSNEQFF	TGTGCCAGCAGTACTAGCAATGAGCAGTTCTTC
TRBJ1-1	TRBD1	TRBV19	once	CASSSNRGTEAFF	TGTGCCAGTAGTTCTAACAGGGGGACTGAAGCTTTCTTT
TRBJ1-4	TRBD1	TRBV27	-	CASSLLTTGRSNEKLFF	TGTGCCAGCAGTTTACTTACGACAGGGAGGTCAAATGAAAAACTGTTTTTT
TRBJ1-3	-	TRBV28	-	CASRRGTGNTIYF	TGTGCCAGCAGGAGGGGGACTGGAAACACCATATATTTT
TRBJ1-2	-	TRBV7-3	-	CASSFTGGIDGYTF	TGTGCCAGCAGCTTCACGGGGGGGATCGATGGCTACACCTTC
TRBJ1-3	-	TRBV9	few	CASSVTNSGNTIYF	TGTGCCAGCAGCGTAACAAACTCTGGAAACACCATATATTTT
TRBJ2-3	TRBD1	TRBV7-9	few	CASSPGQAPGTQYF	TGTGCCAGCAGTCCCGGACAGGCCCCCGGTACGCAGTATTTT
TRBJ2-7	TRBD2	TRBV7-2	once	CASSLGGWQGGYEQYF	TGTGCCAGCAGTCTGGGAGGGTGGCAGGGTGGCTACGAGCAGTACTTC
TRBJ2-3	TRBD2	TRBV5-1	-	CASGLAGPTDTQYF	TGCGCCAGCGGCTTAGCGGGACCCACAGATACGCAGTATTTT
TRBJ1-2	TRBD1	TRBV30	-	CAWSRTGGSDYGYTF	TGTGCCTGGAGTCGGACAGGGGGCTCGGACTATGGCTACACCTTC
TRBJ1-1	-	TRBV29-1	-	CSVQRGQNTEAFF	TGCAGCGTTCAGAGGGGACAGAACACTGAAGCTTTCTTT
TRBJ1-5	-	TRBV7-9	-	CASSPGQGFNQPQHF	TGTGCCAGCAGCCCCGGACAAGGGTTCAATCAGCCCCAGCATTTT
TRBJ2-2	TRBD1	TRBV2	-	CASSPGQLTGELFF	TGTGCCAGCAGCCCGGGACAGCTGACCGGGGAGCTGTTTTTT
TRBJ1-5	TRBD1	TRBV5-5	-	CASSLGRGSVPQHF	TGTGCCAGCAGCTTGGGCAGGGGGAGTGTGCCCCAGCATTTT
TRBJ2-5	-	TRBV9	-	CASSVSAGTFETQYF	TGTGCCAGCAGCGTCTCGGCGGGGACCTTTGAGACCCAGTACTTC
TRBJ1-3	TRBD1	TRBV5-4	-	CASSTGTASGNTIYF	TGTGCCAGCAGCACCGGGACAGCTTCTGGAAACACCATATATTTT